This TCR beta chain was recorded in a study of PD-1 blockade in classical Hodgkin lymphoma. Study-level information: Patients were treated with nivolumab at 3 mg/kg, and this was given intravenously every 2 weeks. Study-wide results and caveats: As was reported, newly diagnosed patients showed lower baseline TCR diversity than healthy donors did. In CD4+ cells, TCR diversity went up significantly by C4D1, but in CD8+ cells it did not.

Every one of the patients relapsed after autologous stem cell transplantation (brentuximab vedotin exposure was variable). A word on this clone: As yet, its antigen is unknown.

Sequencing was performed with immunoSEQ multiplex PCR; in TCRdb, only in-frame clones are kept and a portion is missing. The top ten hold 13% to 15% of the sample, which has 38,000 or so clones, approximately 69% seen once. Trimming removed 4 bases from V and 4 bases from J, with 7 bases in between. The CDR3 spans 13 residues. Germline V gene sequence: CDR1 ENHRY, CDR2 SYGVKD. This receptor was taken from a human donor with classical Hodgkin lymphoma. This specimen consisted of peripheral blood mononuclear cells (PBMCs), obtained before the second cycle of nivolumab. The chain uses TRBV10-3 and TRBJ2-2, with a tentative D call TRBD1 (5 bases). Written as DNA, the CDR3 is TGTGCCATCAGTGGGACACTCACCGGGGAGCTGTTTTTT. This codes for CAISGTLTGELFF.